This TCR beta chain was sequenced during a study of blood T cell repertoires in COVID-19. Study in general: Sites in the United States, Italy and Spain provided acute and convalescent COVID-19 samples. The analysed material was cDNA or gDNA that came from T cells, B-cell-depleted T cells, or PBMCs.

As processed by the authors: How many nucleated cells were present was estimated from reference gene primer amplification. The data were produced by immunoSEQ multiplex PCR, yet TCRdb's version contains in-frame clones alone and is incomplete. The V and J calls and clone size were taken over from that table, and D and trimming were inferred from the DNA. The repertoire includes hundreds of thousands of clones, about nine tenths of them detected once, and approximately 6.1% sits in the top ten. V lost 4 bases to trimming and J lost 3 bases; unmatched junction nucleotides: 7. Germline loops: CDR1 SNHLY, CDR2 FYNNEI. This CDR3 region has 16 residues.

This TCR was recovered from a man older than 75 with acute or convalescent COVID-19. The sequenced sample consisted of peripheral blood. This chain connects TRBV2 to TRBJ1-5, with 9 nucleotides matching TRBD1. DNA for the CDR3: TGTGCCAGCAGTGGACAACAGGGGGCGATCAATCAGCCCCAGCATTTT. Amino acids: CASSGQQGAINQPQHF.